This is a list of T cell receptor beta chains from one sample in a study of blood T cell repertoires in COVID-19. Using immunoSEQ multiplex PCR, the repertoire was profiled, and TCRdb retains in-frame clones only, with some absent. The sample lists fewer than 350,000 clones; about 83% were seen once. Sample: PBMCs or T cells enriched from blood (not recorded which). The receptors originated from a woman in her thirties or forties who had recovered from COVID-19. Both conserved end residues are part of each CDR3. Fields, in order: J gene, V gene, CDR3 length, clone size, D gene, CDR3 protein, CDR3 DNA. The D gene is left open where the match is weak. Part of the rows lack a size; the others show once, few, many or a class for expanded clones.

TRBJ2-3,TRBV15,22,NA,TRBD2,CATSSHPLTSGQGGASTDTQYF,TGTGCCACCAGCAGTCACCCCCTGACTAGCGGGCAAGGTGGGGCTAGCACAGATACGCAGTATTTT
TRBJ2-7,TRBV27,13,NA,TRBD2,CASSLAGGDEQYF,TGTGCCAGCAGTTTGGCGGGAGGCGATGAGCAGTACTTC
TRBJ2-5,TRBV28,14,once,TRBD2,CASSPSGRGNFGNF,TGTGCCAGCAGCCCTAGCGGGAGAGGCAACTTCGGCAACTTC
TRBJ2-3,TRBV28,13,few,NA,CASHGAGTDTQYF,TGTGCCAGCCACGGGGCGGGAACAGATACGCAGTATTTT
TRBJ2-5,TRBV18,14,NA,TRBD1,CASSLGTVQETQYF,TGTGCCAGCTCACTAGGGACAGTTCAAGAGACCCAGTACTTC
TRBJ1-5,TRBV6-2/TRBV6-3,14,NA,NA,CASSLLGSNQPQHF,TGTGCCAGCAGCCTACTAGGGAGCAATCAGCCCCAGCATTTT
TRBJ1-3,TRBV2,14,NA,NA,CASSNLEGRNTIYF,TGTGCCAGCAGTAATTTGGAGGGGAGAAACACCATATATTTT
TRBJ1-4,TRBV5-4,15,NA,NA,CASSFGGGGDEKLFF,TGTGCCAGCAGCTTTGGAGGAGGCGGGGATGAAAAACTGTTTTTT
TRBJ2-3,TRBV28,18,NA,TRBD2,CASSLRARLAGRTDTQYF,TGTGCCAGCAGTCTAAGAGCACGACTAGCGGGACGCACAGATACGCAGTATTTT
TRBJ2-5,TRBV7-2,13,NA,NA,CASSSDRVETQYF,TGTGCCAGCAGCTCCGACAGAGTCGAGACCCAGTACTTC
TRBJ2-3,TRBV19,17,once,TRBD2,CASSPRLSGSRADTQYF,TGTGCCAGTAGTCCCCGCCTGAGCGGGAGCAGGGCAGATACGCAGTATTTT
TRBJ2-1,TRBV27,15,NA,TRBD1,CASSASGTGKNEQFF,TGTGCCAGCAGTGCCTCCGGGACAGGGAAAAATGAGCAGTTCTTC
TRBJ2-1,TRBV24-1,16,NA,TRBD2,CATSDRTGTSGRGRFF,TGTGCCACCAGTGATCGAACCGGGACTAGCGGGAGAGGGCGGTTCTTC
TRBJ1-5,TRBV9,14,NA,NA,CASSVTPTGQPQHF,TGTGCCAGCAGCGTAACCCCCACGGGTCAGCCCCAGCATTTT
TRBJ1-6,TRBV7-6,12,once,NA,CASSFSNSPLHF,TGTGCCAGCAGCTTCTCCAATTCACCCCTCCACTTT
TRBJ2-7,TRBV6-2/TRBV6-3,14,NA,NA,CASSQDPGVIEQYF,TGTGCCAGCAGCCAAGACCCTGGAGTAATCGAGCAGTACTTC
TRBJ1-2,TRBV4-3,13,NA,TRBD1,CASSHPQGYGYTF,TGCGCCAGCAGCCATCCACAGGGGTATGGCTACACCTTC
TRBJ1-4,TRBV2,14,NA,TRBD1,CASRDRGLDEKLFF,TGTGCCAGCAGGGACAGGGGGTTGGATGAAAAACTGTTTTTT
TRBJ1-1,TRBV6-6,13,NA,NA,CASSRDTNTEAFF,TGTGCCAGCAGCCGAGACACAAACACTGAAGCTTTCTTT
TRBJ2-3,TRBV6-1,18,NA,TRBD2,CASSGPWGSGSVTDTQYF,TGTGCCAGCAGTGGACCTTGGGGTAGCGGGAGTGTCACAGATACGCAGTATTTT
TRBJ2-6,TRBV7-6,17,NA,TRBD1,CASSTSDRVAGANVLTF,TGTGCCAGCAGCACTTCGGACAGGGTGGCTGGGGCCAACGTCCTGACTTTC
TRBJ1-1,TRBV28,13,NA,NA,CASSFSLNTEAFF,TGTGCCAGCAGTTTTAGCCTGAACACTGAAGCTTTCTTT
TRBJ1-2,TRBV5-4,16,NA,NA,CASSPTPGTSNYGYTF,TGTGCCAGCAGCCCCACACCCGGGACATCAAACTATGGCTACACCTTC
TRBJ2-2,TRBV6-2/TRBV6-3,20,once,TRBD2,CASSYLFPGLAGPITGELFF,TGTGCCAGCAGTTATCTATTCCCGGGACTAGCGGGACCTATCACCGGGGAGCTGTTTTTT
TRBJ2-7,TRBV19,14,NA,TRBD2,CASSRTSSSYEQYF,TGTGCCAGTAGTAGGACTAGCAGCTCCTACGAGCAGTACTTC
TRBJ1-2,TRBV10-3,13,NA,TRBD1,CAIRGGENYGYTF,TGTGCCATCAGAGGGGGCGAGAACTATGGCTACACCTTC
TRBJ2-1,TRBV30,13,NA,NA,CAWFPNLGDEQFF,TGTGCCTGGTTCCCCAATCTCGGGGATGAGCAGTTCTTC
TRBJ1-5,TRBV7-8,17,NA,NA,CASSLEVGEGAKQPQHF,TGTGCCAGCAGCTTAGAAGTTGGAGAGGGCGCAAAACAGCCCCAGCATTTT
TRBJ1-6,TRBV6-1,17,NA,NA,CASSEVPLGVSNSPLHF,TGTGCCAGCAGTGAAGTGCCTTTGGGAGTCTCTAATTCACCCCTCCACTTT
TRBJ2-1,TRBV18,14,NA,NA,CASSPDYSEVEQFF,TGTGCCAGCTCACCCGATTATAGCGAGGTTGAGCAGTTCTTC
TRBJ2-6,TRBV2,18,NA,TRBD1,CATSPGQGAQTGANVLTF,TGTGCCACCTCCCCGGGACAGGGGGCGCAAACTGGGGCCAACGTCCTGACTTTC
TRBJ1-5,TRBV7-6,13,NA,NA,CASSLGLGSPQHF,TGTGCCAGCAGCTTAGGTCTAGGTAGTCCCCAGCATTTT
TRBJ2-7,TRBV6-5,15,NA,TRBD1,CASSPGTGGKYEQYF,TGTGCCAGCAGCCCCGGGACAGGGGGCAAGTACGAGCAGTACTTC
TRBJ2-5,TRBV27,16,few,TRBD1,CASRGLDREAGETQYF,TGTGCCAGCAGGGGATTGGACAGGGAGGCTGGAGAGACCCAGTACTTC
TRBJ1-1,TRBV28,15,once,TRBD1,CASTAFGTGSSEAFF,TGTGCCAGCACCGCCTTTGGGACAGGGTCTAGTGAAGCTTTCTTT
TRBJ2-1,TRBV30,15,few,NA,CAWGAGRSTYNEQFF,TGTGCCTGGGGGGCCGGCAGGTCGACCTACAATGAGCAGTTCTTC
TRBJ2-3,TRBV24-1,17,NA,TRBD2,CATSDNGLAGGSDTQYF,TGTGCCACCAGTGACAACGGACTAGCGGGAGGCTCAGATACGCAGTATTTT
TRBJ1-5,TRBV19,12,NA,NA,CASTVSNQPQHF,TGTGCCAGTACGGTTAGCAATCAGCCCCAGCATTTT
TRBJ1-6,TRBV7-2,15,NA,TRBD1,CASTSTGTGGSPLHF,TGTGCCAGCACCTCCACCGGGACAGGAGGATCACCCCTCCACTTT
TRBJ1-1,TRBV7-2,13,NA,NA,CASSLVPRGEAFF,TGTGCCAGCAGCTTAGTCCCCCGCGGCGAAGCTTTCTTT